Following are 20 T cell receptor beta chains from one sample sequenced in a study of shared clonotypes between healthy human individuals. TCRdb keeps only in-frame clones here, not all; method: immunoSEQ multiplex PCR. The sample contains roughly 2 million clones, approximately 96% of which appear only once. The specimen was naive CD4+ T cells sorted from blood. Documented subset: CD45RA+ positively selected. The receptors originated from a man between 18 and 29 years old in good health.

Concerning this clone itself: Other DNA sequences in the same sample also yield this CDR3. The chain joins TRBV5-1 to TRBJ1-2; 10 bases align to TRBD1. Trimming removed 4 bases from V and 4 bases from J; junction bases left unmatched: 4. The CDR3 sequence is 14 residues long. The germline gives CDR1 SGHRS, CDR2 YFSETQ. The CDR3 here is CASSADRGLYGYTF. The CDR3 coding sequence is TGCGCCAGCAGCGCCGACAGGGGGCTCTATGGCTACACCTTC. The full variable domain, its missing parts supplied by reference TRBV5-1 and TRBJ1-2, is KAGVTQTPRYLIKTRGQQVTLSCSPISGHRSVSWYQQTPGQGLQFLFEYFSETQRNKGNFPGRFSGRQFSNSRSEMNVSTLELGDSALYLCASSADRGLYGYTFGSGTRLTVV.

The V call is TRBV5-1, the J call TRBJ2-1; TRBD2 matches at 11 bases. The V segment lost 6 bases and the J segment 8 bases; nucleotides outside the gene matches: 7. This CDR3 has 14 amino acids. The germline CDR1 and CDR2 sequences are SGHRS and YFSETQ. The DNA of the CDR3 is TGCGCCAGCACCCAGGGACTAGCGGTTTATGAGCAGTTCTTC. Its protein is CASTQGLAVYEQFF.

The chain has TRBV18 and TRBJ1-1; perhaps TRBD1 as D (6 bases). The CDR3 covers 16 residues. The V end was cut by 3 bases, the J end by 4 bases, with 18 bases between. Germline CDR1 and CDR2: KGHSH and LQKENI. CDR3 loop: CASSPTGRGAGTEAFF. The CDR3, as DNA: TGTGCCAGCTCACCCACAGGGAGGGGCGCGGGCACTGAAGCTTTCTTT.

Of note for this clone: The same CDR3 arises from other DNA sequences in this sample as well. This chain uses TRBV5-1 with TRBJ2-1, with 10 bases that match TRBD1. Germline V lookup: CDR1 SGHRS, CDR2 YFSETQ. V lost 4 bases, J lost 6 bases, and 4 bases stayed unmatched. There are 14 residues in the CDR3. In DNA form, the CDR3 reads TGCGCCAGCAGCCCCGGACAGGGGGTCAATGAGCAGTTCTTC. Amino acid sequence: CASSPGQGVNEQFF.

The CDR3 protein is CASRGRTGVIEAFF. The CDR3 DNA reads TGTGCCAGCAGGGGACGGACAGGGGTGATTGAAGCTTTCTTT. The chain carries TRBV6-1 and TRBJ1-1, with TRBD1 identical over 9 bases. CDR3 length: 14 residues. The V and J ends lost 6 bases and 7 bases, in that order; junction bases with no gene match: 9. Germline lookup yields CDR1 MNHNS and CDR2 SASEGT.

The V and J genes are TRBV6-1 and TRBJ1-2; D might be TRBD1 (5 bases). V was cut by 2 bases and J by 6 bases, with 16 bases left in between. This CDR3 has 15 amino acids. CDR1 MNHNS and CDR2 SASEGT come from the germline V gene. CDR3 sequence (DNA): TGTGCCAGCAGTGAATCAGGGAGCGGCTTTGATGGCTACACCTTC. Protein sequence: CASSESGSGFDGYTF.

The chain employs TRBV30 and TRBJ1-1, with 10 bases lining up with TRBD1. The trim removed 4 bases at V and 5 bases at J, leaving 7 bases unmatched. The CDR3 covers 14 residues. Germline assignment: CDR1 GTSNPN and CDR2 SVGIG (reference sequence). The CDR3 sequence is CAWNRQGAWTEAFF. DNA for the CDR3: TGTGCCTGGAATAGACAGGGGGCGTGGACTGAAGCTTTCTTT.

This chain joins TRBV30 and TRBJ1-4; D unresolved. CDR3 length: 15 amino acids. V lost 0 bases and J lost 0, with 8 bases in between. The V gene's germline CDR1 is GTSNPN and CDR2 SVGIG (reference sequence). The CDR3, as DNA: TGTGCCTGGAGTGTACCGGGAGCAACTAATGAAAAACTGTTTTTT. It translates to CAWSVPGATNEKLFF.

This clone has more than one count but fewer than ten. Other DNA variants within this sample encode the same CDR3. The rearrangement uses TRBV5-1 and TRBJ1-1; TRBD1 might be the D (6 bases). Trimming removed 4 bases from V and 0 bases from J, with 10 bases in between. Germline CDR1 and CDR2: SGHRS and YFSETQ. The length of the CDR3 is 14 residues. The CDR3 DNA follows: TGCGCCAGCAGCCCGCAGGGGATGAACACTGAAGCTTTCTTT. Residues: CASSPQGMNTEAFF.

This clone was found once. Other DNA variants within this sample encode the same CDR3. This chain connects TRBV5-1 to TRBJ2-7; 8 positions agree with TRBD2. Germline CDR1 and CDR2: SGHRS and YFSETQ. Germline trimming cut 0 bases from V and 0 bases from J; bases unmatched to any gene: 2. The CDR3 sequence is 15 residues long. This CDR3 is CASSLVAGSSYEQYF. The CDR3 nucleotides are TGCGCCAGCAGCTTGGTAGCGGGGAGCTCCTACGAGCAGTACTTC.

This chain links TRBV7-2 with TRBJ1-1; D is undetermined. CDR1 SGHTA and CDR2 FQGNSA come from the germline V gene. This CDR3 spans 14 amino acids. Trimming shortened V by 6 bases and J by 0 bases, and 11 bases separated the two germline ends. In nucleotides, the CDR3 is TGTGCCAGCAGGCAATTCCTCATGAACACTGAAGCTTTCTTT. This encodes CASRQFLMNTEAFF.

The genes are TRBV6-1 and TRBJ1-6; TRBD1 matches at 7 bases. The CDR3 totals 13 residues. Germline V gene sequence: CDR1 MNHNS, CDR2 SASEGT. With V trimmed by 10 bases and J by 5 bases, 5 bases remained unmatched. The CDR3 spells CATEGQNNSPLHF. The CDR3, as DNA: TGTGCCACTGAGGGACAGAATAATTCACCCCTCCACTTT.

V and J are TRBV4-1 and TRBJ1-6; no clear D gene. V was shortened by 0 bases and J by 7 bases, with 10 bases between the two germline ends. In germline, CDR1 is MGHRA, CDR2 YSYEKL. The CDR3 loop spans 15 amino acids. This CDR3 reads CASSQDGAGNSPLHF. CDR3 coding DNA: TGCGCCAGCAGCCAAGATGGAGCGGGGAATTCACCCCTCCACTTT.

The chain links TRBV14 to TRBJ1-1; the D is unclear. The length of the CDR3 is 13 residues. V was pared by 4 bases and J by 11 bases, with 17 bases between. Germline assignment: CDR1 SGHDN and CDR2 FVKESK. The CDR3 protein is CASSPPGSSSAFF. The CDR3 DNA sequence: TGTGCCAGCAGCCCCCCAGGATCCTCCAGTGCTTTCTTT.

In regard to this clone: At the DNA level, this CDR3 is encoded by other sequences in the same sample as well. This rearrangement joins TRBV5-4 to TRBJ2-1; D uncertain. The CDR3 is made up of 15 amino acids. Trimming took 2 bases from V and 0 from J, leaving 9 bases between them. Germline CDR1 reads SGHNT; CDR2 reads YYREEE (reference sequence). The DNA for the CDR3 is TGTGCCAGCAGCTTATCAGGAAGCTCCTACAATGAGCAGTTCTTC. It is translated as CASSLSGSSYNEQFF.

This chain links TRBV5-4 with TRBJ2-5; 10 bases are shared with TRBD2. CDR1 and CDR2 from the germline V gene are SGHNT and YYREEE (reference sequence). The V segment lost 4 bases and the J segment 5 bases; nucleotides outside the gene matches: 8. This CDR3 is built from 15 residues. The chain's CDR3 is CASSAGLADGETQYF. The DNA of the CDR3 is TGTGCCAGCAGCGCCGGACTAGCGGATGGGGAGACCCAGTACTTC. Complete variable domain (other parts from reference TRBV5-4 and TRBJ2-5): ETGVTQSPTHLIKTRGQQVTLRCSSQSGHNTVSWYQQALGQGPQFIFQYYREEENGRGNFPPRFSGLQFPNYSSELNVNALELDDSALYLCASSAGLADGETQYFGPGTRLLVL.

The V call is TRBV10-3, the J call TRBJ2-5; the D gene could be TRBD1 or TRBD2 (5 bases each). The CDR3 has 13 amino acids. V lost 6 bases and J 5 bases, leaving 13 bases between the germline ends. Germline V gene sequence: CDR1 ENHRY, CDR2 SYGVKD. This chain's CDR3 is CAISRDPGETQYF. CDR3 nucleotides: TGTGCCATCAGCCGGGACCCGGGGGAGACCCAGTACTTC.

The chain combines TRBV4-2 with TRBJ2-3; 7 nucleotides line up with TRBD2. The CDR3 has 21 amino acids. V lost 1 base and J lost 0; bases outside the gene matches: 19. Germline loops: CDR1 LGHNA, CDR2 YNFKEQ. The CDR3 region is CASSQVAPKAGEVVSTDTQYF. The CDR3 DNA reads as TGTGCCAGCAGCCAAGTTGCCCCCAAGGCGGGGGAAGTAGTTAGCACAGATACGCAGTATTTT.

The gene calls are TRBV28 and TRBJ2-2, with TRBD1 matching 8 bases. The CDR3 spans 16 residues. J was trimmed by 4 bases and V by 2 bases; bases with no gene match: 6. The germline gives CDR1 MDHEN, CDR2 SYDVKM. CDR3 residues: CASSLPWDRPTGELFF. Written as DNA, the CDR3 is TGTGCCAGCAGTTTACCCTGGGACAGGCCCACCGGGGAGCTGTTTTTT.

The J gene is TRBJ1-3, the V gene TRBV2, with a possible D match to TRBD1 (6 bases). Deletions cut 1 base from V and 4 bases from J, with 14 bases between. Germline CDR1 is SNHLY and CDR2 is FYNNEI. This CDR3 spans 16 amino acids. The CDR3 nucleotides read TGTGCCAGCAGTGAAGGGCTGGGGGGGCTCGGAAACACCATATATTTT. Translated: CASSEGLGGLGNTIYF. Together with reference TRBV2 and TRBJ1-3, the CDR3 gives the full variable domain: EPEVTQTPSHQVTQMGQEVILRCVPISNHLYFYWYRQILGQKVEFLVSFYNNEISEKSEIFDDQFSVERPDGSNFTLKIRSTKLEDSAMYFCASSEGLGGLGNTIYFGEGSWLTVV.